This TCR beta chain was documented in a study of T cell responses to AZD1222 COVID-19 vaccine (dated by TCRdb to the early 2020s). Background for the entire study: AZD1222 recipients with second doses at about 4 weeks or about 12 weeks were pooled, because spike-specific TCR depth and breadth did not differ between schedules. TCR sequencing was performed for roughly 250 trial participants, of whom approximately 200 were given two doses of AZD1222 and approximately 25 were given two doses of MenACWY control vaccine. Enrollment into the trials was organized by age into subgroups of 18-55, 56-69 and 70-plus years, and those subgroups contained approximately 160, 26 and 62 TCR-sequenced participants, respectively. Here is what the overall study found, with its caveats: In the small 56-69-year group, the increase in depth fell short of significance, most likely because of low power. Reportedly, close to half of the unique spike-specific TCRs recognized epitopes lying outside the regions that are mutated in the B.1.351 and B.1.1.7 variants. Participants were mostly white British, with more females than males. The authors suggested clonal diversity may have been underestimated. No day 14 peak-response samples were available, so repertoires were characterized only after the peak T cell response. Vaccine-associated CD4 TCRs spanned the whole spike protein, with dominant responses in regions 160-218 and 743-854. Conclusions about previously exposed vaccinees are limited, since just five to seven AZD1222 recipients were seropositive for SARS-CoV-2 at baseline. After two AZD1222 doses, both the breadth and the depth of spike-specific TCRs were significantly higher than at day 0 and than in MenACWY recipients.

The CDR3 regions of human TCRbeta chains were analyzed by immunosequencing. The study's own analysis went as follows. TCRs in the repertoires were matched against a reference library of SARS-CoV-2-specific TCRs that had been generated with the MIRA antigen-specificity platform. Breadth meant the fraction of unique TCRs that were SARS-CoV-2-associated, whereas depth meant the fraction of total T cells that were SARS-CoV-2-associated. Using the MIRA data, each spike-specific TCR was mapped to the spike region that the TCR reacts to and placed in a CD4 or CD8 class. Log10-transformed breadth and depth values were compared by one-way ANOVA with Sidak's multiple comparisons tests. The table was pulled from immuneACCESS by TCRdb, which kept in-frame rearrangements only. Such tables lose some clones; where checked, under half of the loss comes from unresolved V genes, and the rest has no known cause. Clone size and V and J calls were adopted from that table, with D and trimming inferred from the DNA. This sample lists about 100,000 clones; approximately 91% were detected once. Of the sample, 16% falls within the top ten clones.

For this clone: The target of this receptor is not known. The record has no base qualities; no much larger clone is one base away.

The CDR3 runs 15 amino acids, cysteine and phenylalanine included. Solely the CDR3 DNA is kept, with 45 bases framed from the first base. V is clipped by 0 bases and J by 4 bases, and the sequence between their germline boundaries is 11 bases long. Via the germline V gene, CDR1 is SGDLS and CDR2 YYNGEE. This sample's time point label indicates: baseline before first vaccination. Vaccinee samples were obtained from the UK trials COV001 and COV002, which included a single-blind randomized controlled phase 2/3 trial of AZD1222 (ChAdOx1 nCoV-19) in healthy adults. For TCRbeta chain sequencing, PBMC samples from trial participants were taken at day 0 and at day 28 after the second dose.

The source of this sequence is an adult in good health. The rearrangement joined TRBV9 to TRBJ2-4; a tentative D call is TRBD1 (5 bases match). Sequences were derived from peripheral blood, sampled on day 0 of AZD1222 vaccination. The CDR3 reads CASSVDRSTKNIQYF. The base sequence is TGTGCCAGCAGCGTAGACAGGTCCACAAAAAACATTCAGTACTTC.